The T cell receptor beta chain under discussion was sequenced for a study of T cells and Merkel cell carcinoma outcomes. From germline, CDR1 is LNHDA and CDR2 SQIVND (reference sequence). The CDR3 is 15 amino acids. The germline V and J ends were trimmed by 8 bases and 7 bases, with 23 bases remaining between them. Only in-frame clones appear in the TCRdb table, and some are missing; sequencing was by immunoSEQ multiplex PCR. The table records a few thousand clones, roughly 92% of them present only once. The sequenced material came from tumor tissue from Merkel cell carcinoma. The chain combines TRBV19 with TRBJ1-2, with D tentatively TRBD1 (6 bases). This sequence originates from a human donor with Merkel cell carcinoma. The CDR3: CASSIRSGGARGYTF. CDR3 coding DNA: TGTGCCAGTTCGATCCGATCCGGGGGGGCGCGTGGCTACACCTTC.